The T cell receptor beta chain described here comes from a study of blood T cell repertoires in COVID-19. The method was immunoSEQ multiplex PCR; TCRdb's version includes in-frame clones alone and lacks a portion of them. The sample yields more than 200,000 clones, 84% seen once. Trimming stripped 5 bases from V and 5 bases from J, with 18 bases between. This CDR3 spans 15 amino acids. CDR1 is LNHDA, CDR2 SQIVND, per germline (reference sequence). The specimen was peripheral blood. This TCR came from a man aged 55 to 70 with acute or convalescent COVID-19. V usage is TRBV19 and J usage is TRBJ1-1, with D possibly TRBD1 on 6 matching bases. In DNA, the CDR3 is TGTGCCAGTAGTTTCGAACAGGGTTTAGTAACTGAAGCTTTCTTT. Translation gives CASSFEQGLVTEAFF. Full variable domain (remainder filled in from reference TRBV19 and TRBJ1-1): DGGITQSPKYLFRKEGQNVTLSCEQNLNHDAMYWYRQDPGQGLRLIYYSQIVNDFQKGDIAEGYSVSREKKESFPLTVTSAQKNPTAFYLCASSFEQGLVTEAFFGQGTRLTVV.